This is a list of T cell receptor beta chains from one sample in a study of blood T cells in healthy people across ages. TCRdb reprocessed the 5' RACE reads with MiXCR, giving one entry per CDR3 protein. The data hold 550,000 to 650,000 distinct CDR3 sequences, with around a quarter observed a single time. A further study also used this sample, focusing on T cells of mothers and their children.

Sequencing was done on a sample of blood. The source is a boy younger than 10 in good health. The CDR3 runs from the conserved cysteine through the conserved F or W. D genes are given only for firm matches. Clone size is shown for a subset of rows, as once, few, many or a class of expanded clone.

J,D,V,size,CDR3,DNA
TRBJ2-2,NA,TRBV29-1,few,CSVDKASGELFF,TGCAGCGTTGATAAAGCCTCCGGGGAGCTGTTTTTT
TRBJ2-4,NA,TRBV27,NA,CASSLSFGKNIQYF,TGTGCCAGCAGTTTATCGTTCGGCAAAAACATTCAGTACTTC
TRBJ2-2,NA,TRBV14,NA,CASSLHRELFF,TGTGCCAGCAGCCTGCACCGGGAGCTGTTTTTT
TRBJ1-2,NA,TRBV4-3,few,CASKGGGYTF,TGCGCCAGCAAGGGTGGAGGCTACACCTTC
TRBJ2-7,NA,TRBV12-3/TRBV12-4,NA,CASSWGGWDYEQYF,TGTGCCAGCAGTTGGGGTGGCTGGGACTACGAGCAGTACTTC
TRBJ1-1,NA,TRBV10-3,NA,CAISESIRGTEAFF,TGTGCCATCAGTGAGTCGATCAGAGGCACTGAAGCTTTCTTT
TRBJ1-1,NA,TRBV30,NA,CAWSVGPIPEAFF,TGTGCCTGGAGTGTAGGCCCCATCCCTGAAGCTTTCTTT
TRBJ2-5,NA,TRBV12-3/TRBV12-4,NA,CASSSSRRQETQYF,TGTGCCAGCAGCTCATCGAGACGCCAAGAGACCCAGTACTTC
TRBJ2-1,TRBD1,TRBV11-2,NA,CASSWGQGIYNEQFF,TGTGCCAGCAGCTGGGGACAGGGGATCTACAATGAGCAGTTCTTC
TRBJ2-7,TRBD1,TRBV7-2,NA,CASSERPSTGLGSYEQYF,TGTGCCAGCAGCGAAAGGCCCTCGACAGGGCTGGGCTCCTACGAGCAGTACTTC
TRBJ2-1,NA,TRBV20-1,NA,CSARDSIQYNEQFF,TGCAGTGCTAGAGATTCCATACAGTACAATGAGCAGTTCTTC
TRBJ1-4,NA,TRBV6-5,few,CASKDPDGVKLFF,TGTGCCAGCAAAGACCCTGATGGGGTAAAACTGTTTTTT
TRBJ1-4,TRBD1,TRBV3-1,NA,CASSPGWWQGARREKLFF,TGTGCCAGCAGCCCCGGGTGGTGGCAGGGGGCGCGCCGGGAAAAACTGTTTTTT
TRBJ2-5,NA,TRBV5-1,many,CASSLGTAQETQYF,TGCGCCAGCAGCTTGGGGACAGCACAAGAGACCCAGTACTTC
TRBJ2-1,NA,TRBV2,many,CASSLLEGQPLRDEQFF,TGTGCCAGCAGCCTGCTCGAGGGCCAACCGTTGCGCGATGAGCAGTTCTTC
TRBJ1-2,TRBD1,TRBV10-3,NA,CAISGFSGTGSYGYTF,TGTGCCATCAGTGGCTTCTCCGGGACAGGGAGCTATGGCTACACCTTC
TRBJ2-1,NA,TRBV5-1,once,CASQGGSYNEQFF,TGCGCCAGCCAGGGGGGCTCCTACAATGAGCAGTTCTTC
TRBJ1-6,TRBD1,TRBV7-9,few,CASSPLPGGNSPLHF,TGTGCCAGCAGCCCCCTCCCAGGGGGTAATTCACCCCTCCACTTT
TRBJ1-1,TRBD1,TRBV11-2,few,CASSHLLGQGNTEAFF,TGTGCCAGCAGCCATCTATTGGGACAGGGAAACACTGAAGCTTTCTTT
TRBJ2-1,NA,TRBV20-1,NA,CSARTVLGKGFNEQFF,TGCAGTGCTAGAACCGTGCTCGGTAAGGGGTTCAATGAGCAGTTCTTC
TRBJ2-1,TRBD2,TRBV9,few,CASSVDLAGAEQFF,TGTGCCAGCAGCGTAGACTTGGCGGGAGCGGAGCAGTTCTTC
TRBJ2-2,TRBD1,TRBV27,few,CASSPGTGMNTGELFF,TGTGCCAGCAGCCCAGGGACAGGGATGAACACCGGGGAGCTGTTTTTT
TRBJ2-5,TRBD2,TRBV3-1,NA,CASSQEGTSVETQYF,TGTGCCAGCAGCCAAGAGGGGACTAGCGTAGAGACCCAGTACTTC
TRBJ2-7,TRBD1,TRBV5-6,NA,CASSGRDRPSYEQYF,TGTGCCAGCAGCGGGCGGGACAGGCCCTCCTACGAGCAGTACTTC
TRBJ2-3,NA,TRBV12-3/TRBV12-4,few,CASRHSWTVSTDTQYF,TGTGCCAGCAGGCACAGCTGGACAGTTAGCACAGATACGCAGTATTTT
TRBJ1-5,NA,TRBV12-5,NA,CASALLMDQPQHF,TGTGCTAGTGCTTTGCTGATGGATCAGCCCCAGCATTTT
TRBJ2-3,NA,TRBV12-3/TRBV12-4,many,CASERGADTQYF,TGTGCCAGCGAGCGCGGCGCAGATACGCAGTATTTT
TRBJ2-7,TRBD2,TRBV3-1,NA,CASSQDYLAGGYEQYF,TGTGCCAGCAGCCAAGATTATCTAGCGGGAGGGTACGAGCAGTACTTC
TRBJ2-5,TRBD2,TRBV20-1,few,CSARDRLAGAGTQYF,TGCAGTGCTAGAGATAGACTAGCGGGAGCGGGGACCCAGTACTTC
TRBJ2-5,NA,TRBV18,NA,CASSPWGNTGETQYF,TGTGCCAGCTCCCCCTGGGGGAACACAGGGGAGACCCAGTACTTC
TRBJ1-1,NA,TRBV20-1,NA,CSARALDVNTEAFF,TGCAGTGCTAGAGCTCTGGACGTGAACACTGAAGCCTTCTTT
TRBJ2-1,NA,TRBV7-9,few,CASSPPLEDEQFF,TGTGCCAGCAGCCCCCCTCTAGAAGATGAGCAGTTCTTC
TRBJ2-1,NA,TRBV7-9,NA,CASSLSADEQFF,TGTGCCAGCAGCCTCAGCGCGGATGAGCAGTTCTTC
TRBJ1-6,NA,TRBV29-1,few,CSVATGLNSPLHF,TGCAGCGTTGCGACAGGCTTAAATTCACCCCTCCACTTT
TRBJ2-3,NA,TRBV9,few,CASSGTSGGGDTQYF,TGTGCCAGCAGCGGGACTAGTGGAGGGGGGGATACGCAGTATTTT
TRBJ2-1,NA,TRBV9,few,CASSVEPSARGNEQFF,TGTGCCAGCAGCGTAGAGCCTTCGGCTAGAGGGAATGAGCAGTTCTTC
TRBJ2-3,TRBD2,TRBV7-9,NA,CASTGGGGGTDTQYF,TGTGCCAGCACCGGCGGGGGGGGAGGCACAGATACGCAGTATTTT
TRBJ2-2,TRBD2,TRBV3-1,few,CASSNSPNRFGGTGELFF,TGTGCCAGCAGTAACAGTCCGAACAGGTTCGGGGGGACCGGGGAGCTGTTTTTT
TRBJ2-3,NA,TRBV20-1,NA,CSASGRRRPDTQYF,TGCAGTGCTAGCGGGAGAAGAAGACCAGATACGCAGTATTTT
TRBJ2-7,NA,TRBV29-1,few,CSVEVRGKGYEQYF,TGCAGCGTTGAGGTTAGAGGGAAGGGTTACGAGCAGTACTTC
TRBJ2-1,TRBD2,TRBV7-9,once,CAGSTGPSGRANEQFF,TGTGCCGGCAGCACCGGACCTAGCGGGAGGGCCAATGAGCAGTTCTTC
TRBJ2-3,TRBD2,TRBV6-6,NA,CASSFGLAGGGADTQYF,TGTGCCAGCAGCTTTGGACTAGCGGGAGGGGGAGCAGATACGCAGTATTTT
TRBJ1-3,NA,TRBV7-8,NA,CATRAHSGNTIYF,TGTGCCACCCGGGCCCATTCTGGAAACACCATATATTTT
TRBJ1-1,TRBD1,TRBV12-5,NA,CASGSPWDSLNTEAFF,TGTGCTAGTGGTTCGCCCTGGGACAGCCTGAACACTGAAGCTTTCTTT
TRBJ2-7,TRBD1,TRBV19,NA,CASSFSDRVGEQYF,TGTGCCAGTAGTTTCTCGGACAGGGTGGGAGAGCAGTACTTC
TRBJ2-7,NA,TRBV7-2,many,CASSESTANYYEQYF,TGTGCCAGCAGCGAGTCGACGGCAAATTACTACGAGCAGTACTTC
TRBJ2-1,TRBD2,TRBV10-3,few,CAIKGTSGNNEQFF,TGTGCCATCAAGGGGACTAGCGGAAACAATGAGCAGTTCTTC
TRBJ1-1,TRBD1,TRBV5-1,NA,CASSFLGDSLNTEAFF,TGCGCCAGCAGCTTTCTAGGGGACAGCCTGAACACTGAAGCTTTCTTT
TRBJ2-5,TRBD1,TRBV12-3/TRBV12-4,few,CASSFTQGHGETQYF,TGTGCCAGCAGTTTTACACAGGGGCACGGGGAGACCCAGTACTTC
TRBJ2-7,TRBD2,TRBV6-1,few,CASSGTSGSVSSYEQYF,TGTGCCAGCAGTGGGACTAGCGGGAGTGTAAGCTCCTACGAGCAGTACTTC
TRBJ2-1,TRBD2,TRBV12-3/TRBV12-4,few,CASSLRLAETYNEQFF,TGTGCCAGCAGTTTACGACTAGCGGAAACCTACAATGAGCAGTTCTTC
TRBJ2-7,TRBD2,TRBV6-5,NA,CASRTGLVGEQYF,TGTGCCAGCAGAACGGGACTAGTAGGCGAGCAGTACTTC
TRBJ1-6,NA,TRBV12-3/TRBV12-4,few,CASSPGGYSYNSPLHF,TGTGCCAGCAGTCCGGGGGGGTACTCCTATAATTCACCCCTCCACTTT
TRBJ2-1,TRBD2,TRBV12-3/TRBV12-4,NA,CASSPGTSAYEQFF,TGTGCCAGCAGTCCCGGGACTAGTGCCTATGAGCAGTTCTTC
TRBJ2-5,NA,TRBV7-2,many,CASSFPEIYGKETQYF,TGTGCCAGCAGCTTCCCAGAGATATATGGGAAAGAGACCCAGTACTTC
TRBJ2-7,TRBD1,TRBV6-1,NA,CASRNTGDYEQYF,TGTGCCAGCAGGAATACAGGGGACTACGAGCAGTACTTC